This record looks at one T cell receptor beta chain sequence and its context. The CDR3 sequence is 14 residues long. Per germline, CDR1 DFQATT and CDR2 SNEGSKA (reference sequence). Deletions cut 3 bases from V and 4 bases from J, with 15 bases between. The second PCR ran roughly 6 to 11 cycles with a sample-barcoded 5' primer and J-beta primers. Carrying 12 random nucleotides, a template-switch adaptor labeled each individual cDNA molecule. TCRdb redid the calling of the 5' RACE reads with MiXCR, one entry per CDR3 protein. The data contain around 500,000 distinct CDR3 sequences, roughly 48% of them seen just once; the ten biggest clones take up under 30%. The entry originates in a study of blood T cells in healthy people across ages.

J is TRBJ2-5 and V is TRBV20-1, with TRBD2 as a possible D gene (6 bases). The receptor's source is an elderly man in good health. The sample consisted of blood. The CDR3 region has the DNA TGCAGTGCTAGTGCGCAGGGAGGTCGAGAGACCCAGTACTTC. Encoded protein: CSASAQGGRETQYF.